The next 31 T cell receptor beta chains were all read from a single sample in a study of T cells in Graves' hyperthyroidism and ophthalmopathy. Amplified TCR beta CDR3 regions derived from RNA transcripts. The HTBI primer set was used in a first-round RT-PCR of the TCR CDR3. One entry per CDR3 protein results from TCRdb running MiXCR on the multiplex PCR reads. The sample lists over 250,000 distinct CDR3 sequences; approximately 15% were seen once. The specimen was blood. The source is a middle-aged woman with Graves' ophthalmopathy.

There are a few counts of this clonotype. The J gene is TRBJ2-1, the V gene TRBV20-1; either TRBD1 or TRBD2 may supply D (5 bases each). Trimming removed 0 bases at V and 3 bases at J, with 15 bases between. Looked up from germline, CDR1 is DFQATT and CDR2 is SNEGSKA (reference sequence). The CDR3 is made up of 16 amino acids. CDR3 residues: CSARDRGRVNYNEQFF. CDR3 DNA: TGCAGTGCTAGAGATCGGGGCAGGGTTAACTACAATGAGCAGTTCTTC.

At least ten counts were recorded for this clonotype. This rearrangement joins TRBV20-1 to TRBJ2-7; 10 bases are shared with TRBD2. CDR3 length: 13 residues. Trimming took 5 bases from V and 3 from J; bases not matched to a gene: 4. Per germline, CDR1 DFQATT and CDR2 SNEGSKA (reference sequence). The CDR3 nucleotides are TGCAGTGCTCAAACTAGCGGGGTCTACGAGCAGTACTTC. This codes for CSAQTSGVYEQYF.

Comment on this clonotype: A read error may account for a junction end that differs from germline. J is TRBJ1-4 and V is TRBV28; a weak D match, TRBD1 (6 bases). This CDR3 comprises 15 residues. CDR1 MDHEN and CDR2 SYDVKM come from the germline V gene. CDR3 sequence reads: CASSSGGALVEKLLF. In DNA form, the CDR3 reads TGTGCCAGCAGTTCGGGGGGCGCGCTAGTAGAAAAACTGCTTTTT.

This clonotype was counted at least ten times. The chain carries TRBV11-2 and TRBJ2-7; 7 nucleotides agree with TRBD1. This CDR3 comprises 15 residues. The V and J ends lost 5 bases and 7 bases, in that order; junction bases with no gene match: 14. Germline values: CDR1 SGHAT, CDR2 FQNNGV. DNA for the CDR3: TGTGCCAGCAGCCCTACGGGGACAGTGGCTGGGGAGCAGTACTTC. It translates to CASSPTGTVAGEQYF.

Many counts were recorded for this clonotype. CDR3 DNA sequence: TGCAGTGCTAGCCGGGACAGCCTAACTGAAGCTTTCTTT. Its translation is CSASRDSLTEAFF. The chain links TRBV20-1 to TRBJ1-1; TRBD1 agrees at 7 bases. Germline CDR1 reads DFQATT; CDR2 reads SNEGSKA (reference sequence). V lost 3 bases, J lost 5 bases, and 6 bases stayed unmatched. The length of the CDR3 is 13 residues.

This clonotype has a single count. The chain couples TRBV18 to TRBJ2-3; TRBD1 matches 7 bases. Germline CDR1 is KGHSH and CDR2 is LQKENI. CDR3 length: 16 amino acids. V lost 3 bases, J lost 5 bases, and 11 bases stayed unmatched. The CDR3: CASSPTGQNRGDTQYF. The CDR3 DNA reads TGTGCCAGCTCACCTACGGGACAGAATCGGGGAGATACGCAGTATTTT.

The sample holds many counts of this clonotype. This sequence joins TRBV7-2 and TRBJ1-2; no reliable D call. V lost 3 bases and J 8 bases, leaving 13 bases between the germline ends. Per germline, CDR1 SGHTA and CDR2 FQGNSA. This CDR3 has 13 amino acids. CDR3 sequence reads: CASSFAESGGYTF. The CDR3 DNA follows: TGTGCCAGCAGCTTTGCAGAGTCTGGGGGCTACACCTTC.

This clonotype was seen a handful of times. V is TRBV4-1 and J is TRBJ1-1; tentative D call: TRBD1 (5 bases). Deletions cut 0 bases from V and 1 base from J, with 12 bases between. The germline CDR1 and CDR2 sequences are MGHRA and YSYEKL. The CDR3 length is 16 residues. DNA for the CDR3: TGCGCCAGCAGCCAAGATCAATGGGGCAGGAACACTGAAGCTTTCTTT. Translating gives CASSQDQWGRNTEAFF.

The chain has TRBV27 and TRBJ2-7; D not resolved. The CDR3 spans 13 residues. The germline CDR1 and CDR2 sequences are MNHEY and SMNVEV (reference sequence). Trimming left V 2 bases short and J 6 bases short, with 11 bases between. The CDR3 DNA is TGTGCCAGCAGTTTAAGTTTGGTGGGCGAGCAGTACTTC. Translating it yields CASSLSLVGEQYF.

This clonotype was seen ten or more times. The CDR3 sequence: CASSVSGGTEETQYF. In DNA form, the CDR3 reads TGTGCCAGCAGTGTTAGCGGGGGGACGGAGGAGACCCAGTACTTC. This chain uses TRBV2 with TRBJ2-5, with 10 bases lining up with TRBD2. The CDR3 extends over 15 amino acids. The V segment lost 4 bases and the J segment 5 bases; nucleotides outside the gene matches: 7. CDR1 and CDR2 from the germline V gene are SNHLY and FYNNEI. The variable domain in full, with the rest retrieved from reference TRBV2 and TRBJ2-5, is EPEVTQTPSHQVTQMGQEVILRCVPISNHLYFYWYRQILGQKVEFLVSFYNNEISEKSEIFDDQFSVERPDGSNFTLKIRSTKLEDSAMYFCASSVSGGTEETQYFGPGTRLLVL.

This clonotype was counted only a few times. The V and J genes are TRBV3-1 and TRBJ1-5, with D unresolved. The V gene's germline CDR1 is LGHDT and CDR2 YNNKEL (reference sequence). Trimming removed 5 bases from V and 6 bases from J, with 11 bases in between. CDR3 length: 13 amino acids. CDR3 amino acids: CASSEGGFQPQHF. The CDR3 DNA follows: TGTGCCAGCAGCGAAGGTGGGTTTCAGCCCCAGCATTTT.

This clonotype occurred many times. This rearrangement joins TRBV6-1 to TRBJ1-4, with D possibly matching TRBD1 (6 bases). The CDR3 extends over 15 amino acids. Looked up from germline, CDR1 is MNHNS and CDR2 is SASEGT. Trimming cost V 9 bases and J 8 bases, with 22 bases left between them. CDR3 sequence (DNA): TGTGCCAGTTCGAGGTTGGGAGGGGGTGAGGAAAAACTGTTTTTT. Its protein product is CASSRLGGGEEKLFF.

This clonotype has a count of ten or more. The V call is TRBV7-6, the J call TRBJ1-1; D uncertain. Trimming removed 5 bases from V and 4 bases from J, with 14 bases in between. This CDR3 has 14 residues. Germline CDR1 SGHVS, CDR2 FNYEAQ. The CDR3 spells CASSPLGLGTEAFF. DNA for the CDR3: TGTGCCAGCAGCCCGCTAGGGTTGGGCACTGAAGCTTTCTTT.

The rearrangement joins TRBV15 to TRBJ1-5; weak D call: TRBD1 (5 bases). This CDR3 has 14 amino acids. Germline loops: CDR1 LNHNV, CDR2 YYDKDF (reference sequence). Trimming removed 9 bases at V and 3 bases at J, with 15 bases between. The CDR3 region is CATRLKGSNQPQHF. The CDR3, as DNA: TGTGCCACTAGACTGAAGGGGTCCAATCAGCCCCAGCATTTT.

V and J are TRBV6-1 and TRBJ2-1; 8 bases line up with TRBD2. CDR3 length equals 16 residues. V dropped 7 bases and J dropped 0; count of bases not matched to a gene: 8. In germline, CDR1 is MNHNS, CDR2 SASEGT. The CDR3 here is CASIQDGTSSYNEQFF. CDR3 nucleotides: TGTGCCAGCATCCAAGATGGGACTAGCTCCTACAATGAGCAGTTCTTC.

In this sample, this clonotype turned up many times. This sequence joins TRBV7-8 and TRBJ1-6, with D possibly TRBD1 on 5 matching bases. Trimming took 2 bases from V and 7 from J, leaving 12 bases between them. CDR1 and CDR2 from the germline V gene are SGHVS and FQNEAQ. The length of the CDR3 is 15 residues. CDR3: CASSLSGRANSPLHF. DNA of the CDR3: TGTGCCAGCAGCTTATCGGGCAGGGCGAATTCACCCCTCCACTTT.

This clonotype was detected many times. The CDR3 reads CASSPWTGQGSPLHF. CDR3 nucleotides: TGTGCCAGCAGTCCCTGGACCGGACAGGGGTCACCCCTCCACTTT. The V gene is TRBV6-2 or TRBV6-3, the J gene TRBJ1-6, with 9 positions matching TRBD1. Germline CDR1 and CDR2: MNHEY and SVGEGT. The V and J ends lost 5 bases and 10 bases, in that order; junction bases with no gene match: 9. The CDR3 has 15 residues.

Ten or more counts support this clonotype. V is TRBV2 and J is TRBJ2-7, with 9 nucleotides matching TRBD2. V trimming: 7 bases; J trimming: 2 bases; junction bases outside the gene matches: 0. The CDR3 is 12 amino acids. Per the germline V gene, CDR1 is SNHLY and CDR2 is FYNNEI. The CDR3: CASTSGTYEQYF. The DNA for the CDR3 is TGTGCCAGCACTAGCGGGACCTACGAGCAGTACTTC.

In this sample, this clonotype turned up many times. This rearrangement joins TRBV29-1 to TRBJ2-7, with 11 bases identical to TRBD2. The CDR3 loop spans 13 amino acids. J lost 2 bases, V lost 6 bases, and 3 bases had no gene match. Looked up from germline, CDR1 is SQVTM and CDR2 is ANQGSEA. The CDR3 bases are TGCAGCGTGGGACTAGCGGCCGCCTACGAGCAGTACTTC. Its protein product is CSVGLAAAYEQYF.

This clonotype was detected ten times or more. This chain links TRBV7-2 with TRBJ1-5, with 9 bases aligning to TRBD1. J was trimmed by 4 bases and V by 0 bases; bases with no gene match: 1. The CDR3 consists of 15 residues. CDR1 and CDR2 from the germline V gene are SGHTA and FQGNSA. CDR3 sequence (DNA): TGTGCCAGCAGCTTAGCGACAGGGGGTAATCAGCCCCAGCATTTT. It is translated as CASSLATGGNQPQHF.

This clonotype was observed at least ten times. The chain is built from TRBV30 and TRBJ1-2, with D maybe TRBD1 (5 bases). Trimming stripped 2 bases from V and 6 bases from J, with 10 bases between. In germline, CDR1 is GTSNPN, CDR2 SVGIG (reference sequence). CDR3 length: 12 residues. The CDR3 here is CAWSPDSDGYTF. The DNA for the CDR3 is TGTGCCTGGAGTCCCGACAGTGATGGCTACACCTTC.

The gene calls are TRBV25-1 and TRBJ1-5, with D uncertain. The V end lost 0 bases, the J end lost 0 bases, and 18 bases lay between the germline ends. Germline V CDR1 and CDR2: MGHDK, SYGVNS. This CDR3 has 19 amino acids. The CDR3 bases are TGTGCCAGCAGTGAATACATCCAGGAAGAAGAGGATAGCAATCAGCCCCAGCATTTT. Translation gives CASSEYIQEEEDSNQPQHF. Based on the CDR3 plus reference TRBV25-1 and TRBJ1-5, the full variable domain is EADIYQTPRYLVIGTGKKITLECSQTMGHDKMYWYQQDPGMELHLIHYSYGVNSTEKGDLSSESTVSRIRTEHFPLTLESARPSHTSQYLCASSEYIQEEEDSNQPQHFGDGTRLSIL.

This clonotype was counted a few times. J is TRBJ1-1 and V is TRBV30; TRBD1 is a possible D gene (5 bases). Germline V gene lookup returns CDR1 GTSNPN and CDR2 SVGIG (reference sequence). The CDR3 has 14 residues. The V end was cut by 0 bases, the J end by 4 bases, with 12 bases between. This CDR3 reads CAWSVLAGGTEAFF. For the CDR3, the DNA is TGTGCCTGGAGTGTTTTGGCCGGGGGCACTGAAGCTTTCTTT.

This clonotype was seen ten or more times. V gene TRBV5-1 combines with J gene TRBJ1-2; perhaps TRBD1 as D (5 bases). Trimming took off 3 bases at V and 7 bases at J, with 16 bases between the two ends. Looked up from germline, CDR1 is SGHRS and CDR2 is YFSETQ. The CDR3 sequence is 14 residues long. This CDR3 reads CASSYDRPGGGYTF. CDR3 bases: TGCGCCAGCAGCTATGACAGACCGGGCGGTGGCTACACCTTC.

This clonotype came up a few times. This chain joins TRBV6-5 and TRBJ1-2; D not certain. This CDR3 is 13 amino acids long. With 2 bases removed from V and 4 bases from J, the gap between germline ends came to 8 bases. CDR1 is MNHEY, CDR2 SVGAGI, per germline. CDR3 sequence reads: CASSYNPIYGYTF. The CDR3 DNA follows: TGTGCCAGCAGTTACAACCCTATCTATGGCTACACCTTC.

This chain uses TRBV29-1 with TRBJ2-7, with D tentatively TRBD1 or TRBD2 (5 bases each). The CDR3 extends over 11 amino acids. Germline CDR1 SQVTM, CDR2 ANQGSEA. Trimming took 7 bases from V and 1 from J, leaving 8 bases between them. DNA for the CDR3: TGCAGCGGAGGGGATTCCTACGAGCAGTACTTC. Its translation: CSGGDSYEQYF.

The table lists this clonotype with many counts. The gene calls are TRBV12-3 or TRBV12-4 and TRBJ1-1; possibly TRBD1 for D (5 bases). The CDR3 consists of 15 residues. V lost 6 bases, J lost 4 bases, and 18 bases lay in between. The CDR3 spells CASSGPPWGTTEAFF. The CDR3 DNA reads as TGTGCCAGCAGCGGACCCCCGTGGGGGACCACTGAAGCTTTCTTT.

The J gene is TRBJ2-1, the V gene TRBV10-2; unclear D gene. CDR3 length: 14 amino acids. Trimming pared 3 bases from V and 0 bases from J, leaving 6 bases between. CDR1 and CDR2 (germline): WSHSY, SAAADI. CDR3 sequence: CASSDEDSYNEQFF. In nucleotides, the CDR3 is TGCGCCAGCAGTGACGAGGACTCCTACAATGAGCAGTTCTTC.

This clonotype appeared many times. The chain employs TRBV20-1 and TRBJ2-3, with unresolved D. V was pared by 4 bases and J by 0 bases, with 11 bases between. Looked up from germline, CDR1 is DFQATT and CDR2 is SNEGSKA (reference sequence). The CDR3 sequence is 14 residues long. The CDR3 region has the DNA TGCAGTGCTATTTATCAGGCGAGCACAGATACGCAGTATTTT. Its protein is CSAIYQASTDTQYF.

This clonotype showed up just once. This sequence joins TRBV28 and TRBJ2-1, with 10 bases identical to TRBD2. The CDR3 runs to 14 residues. The trim removed 7 bases at V and 5 bases at J, leaving 5 bases unmatched. Germline V lookup: CDR1 MDHEN, CDR2 SYDVKM. CDR3 nucleotides: TGTGCCAGCAAAAGCGGGGGGGCCGACAATGAGCAGTTCTTC. Its translation: CASKSGGADNEQFF. The full variable domain, its missing parts supplied by reference TRBV28 and TRBJ2-1, is DVKVTQSSRYLVKRTGEKVFLECVQDMDHENMFWYRQDPGLGLRLIYFSYDVKMKEKGDIPEGYSVSREKKERFSLILESASTNQTSMYLCASKSGGADNEQFFGPGTRLTVL.

This chain joins TRBV19 and TRBJ2-1, with 9 nucleotides matching TRBD1. The germline V gene has CDR1 LNHDA and CDR2 SQIVND (reference sequence). This CDR3 region has 16 residues. V dropped 10 bases and J dropped 2; count of bases not matched to a gene: 12. Here the CDR3 DNA reads TGTGCCACAAGGGACAGGGCAGCAGGCGCCTACAATGAGCAGTTCTTC. Residues: CATRDRAAGAYNEQFF.